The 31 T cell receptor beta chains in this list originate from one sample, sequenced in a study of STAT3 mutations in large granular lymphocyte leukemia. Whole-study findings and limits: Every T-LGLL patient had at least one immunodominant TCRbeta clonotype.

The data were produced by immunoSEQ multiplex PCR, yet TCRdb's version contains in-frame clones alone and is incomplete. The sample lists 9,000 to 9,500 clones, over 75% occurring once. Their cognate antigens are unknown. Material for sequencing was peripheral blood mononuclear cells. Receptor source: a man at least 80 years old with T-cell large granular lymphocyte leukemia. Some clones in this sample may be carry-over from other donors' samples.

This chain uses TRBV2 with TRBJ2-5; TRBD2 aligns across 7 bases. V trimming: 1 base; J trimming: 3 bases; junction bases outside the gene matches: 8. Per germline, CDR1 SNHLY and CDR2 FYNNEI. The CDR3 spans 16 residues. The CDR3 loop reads CASSEVRTGGKETQYF. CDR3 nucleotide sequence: TGTGCCAGCAGTGAAGTAAGAACGGGGGGTAAAGAGACCCAGTACTTC.

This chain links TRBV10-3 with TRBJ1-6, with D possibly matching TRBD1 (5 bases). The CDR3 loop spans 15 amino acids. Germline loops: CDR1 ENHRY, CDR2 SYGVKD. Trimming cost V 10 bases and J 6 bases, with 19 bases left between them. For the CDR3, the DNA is TGTGCCAGCTCTTCAGGGCGGGAGTCTAATTCACCCCTCCACTTT. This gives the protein CASSSGRESNSPLHF.

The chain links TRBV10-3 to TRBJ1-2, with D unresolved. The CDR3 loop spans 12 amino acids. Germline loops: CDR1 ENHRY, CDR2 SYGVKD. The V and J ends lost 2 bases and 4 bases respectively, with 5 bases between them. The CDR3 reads CAISENAYGYTF. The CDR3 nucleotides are TGTGCCATCAGTGAGAACGCCTATGGCTACACCTTC.

CDR3 nucleotide sequence: TGTGCCAGCAGCCCGAGGACAGCTAACTATGGCTACACCTTC. Translating gives CASSPRTANYGYTF. The chain recombines TRBV13 with TRBJ1-2; D might be TRBD1 (6 bases). The CDR3 totals 14 residues. Per germline, CDR1 PRHDT and CDR2 FYEKMQ (reference sequence). V was cut by 5 bases and J by 0 bases, with 10 bases left in between.

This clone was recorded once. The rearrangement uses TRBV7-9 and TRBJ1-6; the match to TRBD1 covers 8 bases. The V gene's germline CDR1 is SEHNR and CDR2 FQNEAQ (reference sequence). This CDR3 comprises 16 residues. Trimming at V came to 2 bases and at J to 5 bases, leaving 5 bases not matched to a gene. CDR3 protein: CASSLSGGTDNSPLHF. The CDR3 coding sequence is TGTGCCAGCAGCTTATCAGGGGGCACGGATAATTCACCCCTCCACTTT.

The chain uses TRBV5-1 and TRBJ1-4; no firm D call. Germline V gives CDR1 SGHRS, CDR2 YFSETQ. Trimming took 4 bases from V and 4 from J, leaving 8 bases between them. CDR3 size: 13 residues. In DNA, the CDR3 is TGCGCCAGCAGCGAGGGAAATAATGAAAAACTGTTTTTT. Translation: CASSEGNNEKLFF.

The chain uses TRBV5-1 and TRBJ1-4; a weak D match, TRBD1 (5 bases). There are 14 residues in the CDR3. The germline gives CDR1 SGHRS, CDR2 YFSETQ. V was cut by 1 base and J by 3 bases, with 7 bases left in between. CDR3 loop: CASSLTGPNEKLFF. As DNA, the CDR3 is TGCGCCAGCAGCTTGACGGGACCTAATGAAAAACTGTTTTTT.

The CDR3 sequence: CSVDLAGVSDTQYF. The CDR3 DNA is TGCAGCGTTGACCTAGCGGGGGTATCAGATACGCAGTATTTT. The chain has TRBV29-1 and TRBJ2-3; 10 bases fit TRBD2. Germline V CDR1 and CDR2: SQVTM, ANQGSEA. There are 14 residues in the CDR3. Losses at the gene ends were 3 bases for V and 4 bases for J; bases not matched to a gene: 4.

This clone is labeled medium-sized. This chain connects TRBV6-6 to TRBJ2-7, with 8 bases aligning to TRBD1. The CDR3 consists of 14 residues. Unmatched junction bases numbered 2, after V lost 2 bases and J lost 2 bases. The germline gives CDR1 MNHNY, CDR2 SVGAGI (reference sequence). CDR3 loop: CASSYRDRTYEQYF. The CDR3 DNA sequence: TGTGCCAGCAGTTACCGGGACAGGACCTACGAGCAGTACTTC.

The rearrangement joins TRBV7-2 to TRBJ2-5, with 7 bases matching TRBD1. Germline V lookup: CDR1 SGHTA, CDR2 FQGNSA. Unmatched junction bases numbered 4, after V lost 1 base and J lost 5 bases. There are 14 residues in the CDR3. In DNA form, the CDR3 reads TGTGCCAGCAGCTTAGTTAAACAGGGGGAGACCCAGTACTTC. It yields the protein CASSLVKQGETQYF.

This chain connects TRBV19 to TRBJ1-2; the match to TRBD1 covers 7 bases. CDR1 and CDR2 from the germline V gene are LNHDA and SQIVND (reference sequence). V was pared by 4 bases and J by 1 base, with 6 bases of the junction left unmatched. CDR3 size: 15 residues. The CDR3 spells CASSTVAGGNYGYTF. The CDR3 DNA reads TGTGCCAGTAGTACTGTGGCAGGGGGTAACTATGGCTACACCTTC.

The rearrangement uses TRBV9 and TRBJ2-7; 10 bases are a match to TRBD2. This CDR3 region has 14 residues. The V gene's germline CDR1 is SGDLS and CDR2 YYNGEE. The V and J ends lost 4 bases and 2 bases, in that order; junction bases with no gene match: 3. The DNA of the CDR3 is TGTGCCAGCAGCCTCAGCGGGGGGGCCTACGAGCAGTACTTC. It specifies CASSLSGGAYEQYF.

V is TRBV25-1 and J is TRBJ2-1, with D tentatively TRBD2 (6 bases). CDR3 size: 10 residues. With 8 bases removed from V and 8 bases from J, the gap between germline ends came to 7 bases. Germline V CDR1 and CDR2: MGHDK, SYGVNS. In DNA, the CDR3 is TGTGCCAGCTGGGGGGATGAGCAGTTCTTC. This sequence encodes CASWGDEQFF. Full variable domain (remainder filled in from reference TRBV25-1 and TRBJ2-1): EADIYQTPRYLVIGTGKKITLECSQTMGHDKMYWYQQDPGMELHLIHYSYGVNSTEKGDLSSESTVSRIRTEHFPLTLESARPSHTSQYLCASWGDEQFFGPGTRLTVL.

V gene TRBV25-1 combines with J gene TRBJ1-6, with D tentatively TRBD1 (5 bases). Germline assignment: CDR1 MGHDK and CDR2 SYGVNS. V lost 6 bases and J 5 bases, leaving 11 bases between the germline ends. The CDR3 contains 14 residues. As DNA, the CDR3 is TGTGCCAGCAGCTTTATGGGGGATAATTCACCCCTCCACTTT. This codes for CASSFMGDNSPLHF. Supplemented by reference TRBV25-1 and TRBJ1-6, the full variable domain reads EADIYQTPRYLVIGTGKKITLECSQTMGHDKMYWYQQDPGMELHLIHYSYGVNSTEKGDLSSESTVSRIRTEHFPLTLESARPSHTSQYLCASSFMGDNSPLHFGNGTRLTVT.

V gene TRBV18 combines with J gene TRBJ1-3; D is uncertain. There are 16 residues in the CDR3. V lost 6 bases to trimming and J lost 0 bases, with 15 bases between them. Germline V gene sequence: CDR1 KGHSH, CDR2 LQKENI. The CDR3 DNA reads TGTGCCAGCTCCCGATTAGACACCACCTCTGGAAACACCATATATTTT. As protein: CASSRLDTTSGNTIYF.

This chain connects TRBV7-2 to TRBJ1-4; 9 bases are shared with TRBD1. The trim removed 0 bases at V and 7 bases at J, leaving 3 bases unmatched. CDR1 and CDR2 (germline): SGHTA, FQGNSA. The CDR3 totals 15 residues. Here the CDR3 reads CASSLAQGAREKLFF. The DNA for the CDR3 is TGTGCCAGCAGCTTAGCACAGGGGGCGCGTGAAAAACTGTTTTTT.

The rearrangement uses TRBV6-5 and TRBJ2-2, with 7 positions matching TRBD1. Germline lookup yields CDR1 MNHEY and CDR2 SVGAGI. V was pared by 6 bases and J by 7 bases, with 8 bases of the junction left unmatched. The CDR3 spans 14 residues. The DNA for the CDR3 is TGTGCCAGCAGGAGACAGGGTGGGATCGGGGAGCTGTTTTTT. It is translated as CASRRQGGIGELFF.

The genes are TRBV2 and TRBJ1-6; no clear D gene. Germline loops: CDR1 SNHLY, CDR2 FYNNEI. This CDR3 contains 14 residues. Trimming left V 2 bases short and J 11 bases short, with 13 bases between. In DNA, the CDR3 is TGTGCCAGCAGTGAAATAAGGGTAGGGACACCCCTCCACTTT. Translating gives CASSEIRVGTPLHF.

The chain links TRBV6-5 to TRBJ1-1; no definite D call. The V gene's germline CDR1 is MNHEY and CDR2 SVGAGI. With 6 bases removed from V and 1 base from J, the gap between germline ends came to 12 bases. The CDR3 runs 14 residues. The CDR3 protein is CASSPQRRNTEAFF. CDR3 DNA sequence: TGTGCCAGCAGCCCCCAACGGAGGAACACTGAAGCTTTCTTT.

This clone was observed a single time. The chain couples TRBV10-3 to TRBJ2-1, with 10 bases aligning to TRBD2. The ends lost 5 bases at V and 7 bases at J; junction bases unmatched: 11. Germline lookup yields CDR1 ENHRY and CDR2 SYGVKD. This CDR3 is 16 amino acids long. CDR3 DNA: TGTGCCATCAGTCCCACAAGCGGGGGGGCGGGTAATGAGCAGTTCTTC. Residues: CAISPTSGGAGNEQFF.

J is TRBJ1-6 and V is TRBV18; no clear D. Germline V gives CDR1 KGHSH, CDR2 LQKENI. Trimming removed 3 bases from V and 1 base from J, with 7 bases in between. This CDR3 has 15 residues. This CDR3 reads CASSPAASYNSPLHF. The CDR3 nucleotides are TGTGCCAGCTCACCGGCGGCTTCCTATAATTCACCCCTCCACTTT.

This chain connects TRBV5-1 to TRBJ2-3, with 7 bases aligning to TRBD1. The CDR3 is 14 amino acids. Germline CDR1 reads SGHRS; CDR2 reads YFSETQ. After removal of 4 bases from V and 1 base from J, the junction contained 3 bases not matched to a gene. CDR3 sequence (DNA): TGCGCCAGCAGCGGGGACAGACGCACAGATACGCAGTATTTT. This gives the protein CASSGDRRTDTQYF.

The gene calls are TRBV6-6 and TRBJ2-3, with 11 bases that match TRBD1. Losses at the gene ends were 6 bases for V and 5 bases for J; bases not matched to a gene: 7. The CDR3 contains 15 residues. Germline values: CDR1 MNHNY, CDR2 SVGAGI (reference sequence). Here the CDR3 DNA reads TGTGCCAGCAGAAAATCCGGGACAGGGGGAGATACGCAGTATTTT. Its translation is CASRKSGTGGDTQYF.

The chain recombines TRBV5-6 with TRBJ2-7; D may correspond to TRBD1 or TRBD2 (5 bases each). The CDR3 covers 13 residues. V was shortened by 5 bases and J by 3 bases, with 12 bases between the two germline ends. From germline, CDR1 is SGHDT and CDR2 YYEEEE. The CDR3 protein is CASSYGGGYEQYF. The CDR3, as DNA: TGTGCCAGCAGTTATGGTGGGGGCTACGAGCAGTACTTC.

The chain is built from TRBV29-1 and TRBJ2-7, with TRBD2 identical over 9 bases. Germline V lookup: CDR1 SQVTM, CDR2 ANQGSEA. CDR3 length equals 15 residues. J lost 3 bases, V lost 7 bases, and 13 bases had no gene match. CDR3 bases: TGCAGCGCTTGGGGTAGGCTAGCGGGGAACTACGAGCAGTACTTC. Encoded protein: CSAWGRLAGNYEQYF.

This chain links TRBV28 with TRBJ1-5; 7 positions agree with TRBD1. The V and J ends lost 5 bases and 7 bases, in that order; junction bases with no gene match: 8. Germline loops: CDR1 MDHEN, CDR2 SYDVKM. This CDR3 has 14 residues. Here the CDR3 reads CASSPPTGVQPQHF. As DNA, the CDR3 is TGTGCCAGCAGTCCACCCACAGGGGTACAGCCCCAGCATTTT.

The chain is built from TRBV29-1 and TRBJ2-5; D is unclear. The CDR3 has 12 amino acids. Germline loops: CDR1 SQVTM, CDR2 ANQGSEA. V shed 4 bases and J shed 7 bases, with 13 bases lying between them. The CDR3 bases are TGCAGCGTTGCCAGCCCCTCGTTGACCCAGTACTTC. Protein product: CSVASPSLTQYF.

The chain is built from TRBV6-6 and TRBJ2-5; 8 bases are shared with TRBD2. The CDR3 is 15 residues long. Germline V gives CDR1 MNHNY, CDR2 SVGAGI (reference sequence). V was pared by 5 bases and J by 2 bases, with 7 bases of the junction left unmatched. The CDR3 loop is CASSPLAENQETQYF. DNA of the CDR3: TGTGCCAGCAGTCCACTAGCGGAGAATCAAGAGACCCAGTACTTC.

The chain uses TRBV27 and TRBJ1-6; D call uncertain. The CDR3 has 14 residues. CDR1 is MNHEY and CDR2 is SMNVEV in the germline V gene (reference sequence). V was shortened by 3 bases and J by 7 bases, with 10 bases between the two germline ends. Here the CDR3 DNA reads TGTGCCAGCAGTTTTCAGCCCTCGAATTCACCCCTCCACTTT. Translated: CASSFQPSNSPLHF.

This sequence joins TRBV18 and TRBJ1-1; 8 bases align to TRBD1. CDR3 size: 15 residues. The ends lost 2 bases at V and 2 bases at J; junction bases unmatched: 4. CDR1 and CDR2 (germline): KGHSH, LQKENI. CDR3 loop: CASSPKTGGNTEAFF. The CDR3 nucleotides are TGTGCCAGCTCACCAAAAACAGGGGGAAACACTGAAGCTTTCTTT.

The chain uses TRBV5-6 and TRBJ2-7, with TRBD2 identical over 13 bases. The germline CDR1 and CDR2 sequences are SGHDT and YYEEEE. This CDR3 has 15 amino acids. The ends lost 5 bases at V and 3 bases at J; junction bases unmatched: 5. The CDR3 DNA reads TGTGCCAGCAGAGGACTAGCGGGGGATCTCTACGAGCAGTACTTC. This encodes CASRGLAGDLYEQYF.